This T cell receptor beta chain was documented in a study of early T cells in non-severe SARS-CoV-2 infection. V was cut by 0 bases and J by 7 bases, with 16 bases left in between. Germline loops: CDR1 KGHSH, CDR2 LQKENI. CDR3 length: 17 residues. In the library, individual cDNA molecules carried attached unique molecular identifiers. MiXCR, run by TCRdb on the 5' RACE reads, gives a single entry per CDR3 protein. This table has under 100,000 distinct CDR3 sequences, roughly 15% appearing once. This clonotype was counted at least ten times. The chain has TRBV18 and TRBJ1-6, with D possibly being TRBD1 (5 bases). This TCR was sampled from an adult who was a healthcare worker with PCR-confirmed SARS-CoV-2 infection or an uninfected control (not recorded which). Sequences were obtained from whole blood. CDR3 coding DNA: TGTGCCAGCTCACCACCTGTCATGTTCGGGGGGAATTCACCCCTCCACTTT. Amino acids: CASSPPVMFGGNSPLHF.